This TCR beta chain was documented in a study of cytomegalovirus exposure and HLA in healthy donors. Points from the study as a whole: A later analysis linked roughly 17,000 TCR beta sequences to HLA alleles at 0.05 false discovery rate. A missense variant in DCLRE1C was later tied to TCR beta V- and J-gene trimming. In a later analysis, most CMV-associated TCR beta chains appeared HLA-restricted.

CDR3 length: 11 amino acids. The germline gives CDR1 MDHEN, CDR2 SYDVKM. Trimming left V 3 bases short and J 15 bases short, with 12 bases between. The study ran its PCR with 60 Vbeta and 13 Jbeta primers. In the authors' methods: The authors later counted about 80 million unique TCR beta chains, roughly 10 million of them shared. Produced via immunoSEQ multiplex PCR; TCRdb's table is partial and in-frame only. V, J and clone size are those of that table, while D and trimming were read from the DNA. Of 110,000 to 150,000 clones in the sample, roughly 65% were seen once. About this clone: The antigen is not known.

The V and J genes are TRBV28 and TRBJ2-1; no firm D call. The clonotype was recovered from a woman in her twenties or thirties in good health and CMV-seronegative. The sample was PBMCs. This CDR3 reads CASSFELSWFF. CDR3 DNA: TGTGCCAGCAGTTTTGAACTTTCATGGTTCTTC.